This TCR beta chain was observed in a study of cytomegalovirus exposure and HLA in healthy donors. Points from the study as a whole: A few V segments could not be told apart, such as TRBV6-2 and TRBV6-3, and were left out. Earlier analysis looked at TCR beta V segments, and most were productive about 90% or about 30% of the time. Certain sequence variants were highly shared and formed a cluster, and this cluster was likely a sequencing artifact. When presence/absence was analysed, sequencing depth was taken to be roughly uniform across donors.

As concerns this clone: What it recognizes is unknown.

The PCR used 60 Vbeta and 13 Jbeta primers. The assay was immunoSEQ multiplex PCR, and TCRdb's table has in-frame clones only and misses some. In the table there are about 250,000 clones, approximately 70% of which are singletons. Germline V gives CDR1 SGHAT, CDR2 FQNNGV. Unmatched junction bases numbered 6, after V lost 2 bases and J lost 1 base. The CDR3 consists of 16 residues. The specimen was PBMCs. The clonotype was recovered from a female donor in good health and CMV-seronegative. The V gene is TRBV11-2, the J gene TRBJ1-1; 8 nucleotides align to TRBD1. CDR3: CASSLQGAGRNTEAFF. CDR3 coding DNA: TGTGCCAGCAGCTTACAGGGGGCGGGGAGGAACACTGAAGCTTTCTTT.